Sequencing of this T cell receptor (beta chain) was carried out in a study of cytomegalovirus exposure and HLA in healthy donors. Broader study findings: Likely technical artifact: a cluster of highly shared sequence variants. Later on, a genetic analysis was performed. It linked a missense variant in DCLRE1C with V- and J-gene trimming of TCR beta. Excluded were some V segments that proved indistinguishable, including TRBV6-2 and TRBV6-3.

PCR amplification relied on 60 Vbeta primers (plus 13 Jbeta primers). Produced via immunoSEQ multiplex PCR; TCRdb's table is partial and in-frame only. The sample includes 150,000 to 200,000 clones, approximately 79% of them seen just once. Of note for this clone: As yet, its antigen is unknown.

Trimming removed 0 bases at V and 9 bases at J, with 6 bases between. CDR1 is MGHRA and CDR2 is YSYEKL in the germline V gene. This CDR3 has 13 amino acids. The chain joins TRBV4-1 to TRBJ1-6; the D is unclear. The source is a human donor in good health. The sequenced material came from PBMCs. The CDR3 nucleotides read TGCGCCAGCAGCCAAGATCAGATTTCACCCCTCCACTTT. Its translation: CASSQDQISPLHF.